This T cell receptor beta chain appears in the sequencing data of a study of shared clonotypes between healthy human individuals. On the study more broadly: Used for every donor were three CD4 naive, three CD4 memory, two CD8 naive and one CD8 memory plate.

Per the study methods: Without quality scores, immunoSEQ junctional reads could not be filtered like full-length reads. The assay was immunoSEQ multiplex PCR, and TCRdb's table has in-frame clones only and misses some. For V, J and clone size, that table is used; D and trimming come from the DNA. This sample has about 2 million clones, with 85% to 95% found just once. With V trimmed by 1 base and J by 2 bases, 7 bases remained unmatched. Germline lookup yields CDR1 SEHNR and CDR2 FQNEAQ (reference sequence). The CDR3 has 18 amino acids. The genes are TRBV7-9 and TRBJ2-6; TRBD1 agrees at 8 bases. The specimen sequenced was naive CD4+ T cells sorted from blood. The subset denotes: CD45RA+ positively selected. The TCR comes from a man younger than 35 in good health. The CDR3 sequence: CASSLEARGRPGANVLTF. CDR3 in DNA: TGTGCCAGCAGCTTAGAGGCCAGGGGGCGGCCTGGGGCCAACGTCCTGACTTTC.